The sequence of this TCR beta chain was determined in a study of lymphopenia after photon versus proton radiotherapy. Using immunoSEQ multiplex PCR, the repertoire was profiled, and TCRdb retains in-frame clones only, with some absent. This sample has about 62,000 clones, with 87% found just once. Trimming removed 3 bases from V and 8 bases from J, with 20 bases in between. The CDR3 is 15 residues long. Germline CDR1 and CDR2: ENHRY and SYGVKD. Sample: peripheral blood, taken from a patient treated with proton-based radiotherapy. This rearrangement joins TRBV10-3 to TRBJ2-7, with D perhaps given as TRBD1 or TRBD2 (6 bases each). This receptor was obtained from a man older than 75 with esophageal cancer. CDR3: CAISEGRDTEGQQYF. In nucleotides, the CDR3 is TGTGCCATCAGTGAAGGACGGGACACGGAGGGCCAGCAGTACTTC.